In this sample, the clone carrying this T cell receptor (beta chain) turned up a few times. This entry belongs to a study of T-cell reconstitution after alpha-beta-depleted transplantation in children. V was cut by 6 bases and J by 2 bases, with 23 bases left in between. The CDR3 spans 17 residues. Germline assignment: CDR1 MDHEN and CDR2 SYDVKM. A TCRbeta library incorporating unique molecular identifiers was prepared. In TCRdb, the PCR reads were re-called with MiXCR into one record per CDR3 protein. This table holds a few hundred thousand distinct CDR3 sequences, 20% to 30% found once. The chain recombines TRBV28 with TRBJ2-7; D possibly matches TRBD1 or TRBD2 (6 bases each). The TCR comes from a female patient between 2 and 15 years old who had a stem cell transplant for congenital amegakaryocytic thrombocytopenia, so the T cells may come from the graft donor. The sequencing used PBMCs, mostly from graft donor cells, collected 360 days after TCRalphabeta/CD19-depleted stem cell transplant. CDR3 in DNA: TGTGCCAGCAGGAGGAGGTTCGGAGGGGGGCGCACCTACGAGCAGTACTTC. Protein: CASRRRFGGGRTYEQYF.